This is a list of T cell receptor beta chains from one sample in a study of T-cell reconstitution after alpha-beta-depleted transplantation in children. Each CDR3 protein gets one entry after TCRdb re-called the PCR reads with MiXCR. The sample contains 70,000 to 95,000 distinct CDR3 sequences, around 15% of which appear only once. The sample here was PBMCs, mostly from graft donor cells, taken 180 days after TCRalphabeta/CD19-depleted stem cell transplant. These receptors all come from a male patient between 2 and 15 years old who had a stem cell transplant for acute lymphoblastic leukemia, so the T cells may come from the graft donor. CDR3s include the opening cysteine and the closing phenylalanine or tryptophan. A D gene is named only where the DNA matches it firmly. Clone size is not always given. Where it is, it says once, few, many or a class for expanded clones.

CSVDPDRAYGYTF | TGCAGCGTTGATCCCGACAGGGCTTATGGCTACACCTTC | TRBV29-1 | few | TRBJ1-2 | TRBD1
CASSSGGLGTEAFF | TGTGCCAGCAGCTCGGGGGGCTTAGGTACTGAAGCTTTCTTT | TRBV11-2 | NA | TRBJ1-1 | NA
CASSLLHGNTIYF | TGTGCCAGCAGCTTACTGCATGGAAACACCATATATTTT | TRBV11-2 | NA | TRBJ1-3 | NA
CSALNDGQWDNSPLHF | TGCAGTGCTCTCAACGACGGACAGTGGGATAATTCACCCCTCCACTTT | TRBV20-1 | NA | TRBJ1-6 | NA
CSAWTGRGAEAFF | TGCAGCGCCTGGACAGGTCGTGGGGCTGAAGCTTTCTTT | TRBV29-1 | few | TRBJ1-1 | TRBD1
CASSPGDRPYEQYF | TGTGCCAGCAGTCCCGGGGACAGACCCTACGAGCAGTACTTC | TRBV27 | NA | TRBJ2-7 | TRBD1
CSARAPGGGNNSPLHF | TGCAGTGCTAGGGCTCCGGGGGGGGGGAACAATTCACCCCTCCACTTT | TRBV20-1 | medium-sized | TRBJ1-6 | NA
CASCKHIGQGASNQPQHF | TGTGCCAGCTGTAAACACATTGGACAGGGCGCTAGCAATCAGCCCCAGCATTTT | TRBV6-1 | NA | TRBJ1-5 | TRBD1
CASSREVDQPQHF | TGTGCCAGCAGCCGAGAGGTTGATCAGCCCCAGCATTTT | TRBV3-1 | NA | TRBJ1-5 | NA
CASTPDGAYNEQFF | TGCGCCAGCACCCCGGACGGAGCTTACAATGAGCAGTTCTTC | TRBV5-1 | NA | TRBJ2-1 | NA
CSARAPGLETQYF | TGCAGTGCACGCGCCCCCGGGTTGGAGACCCAGTACTTC | TRBV20-1 | few | TRBJ2-5 | NA
CASRQSSYEQYF | TGTGCCAGCCGACAAAGCTCCTACGAGCAGTACTTC | TRBV12-3/TRBV12-4 | NA | TRBJ2-7 | NA
CASSYSSILRRTNEKLFF | TGTGCCAGCAGTTACTCGAGTATCCTCAGGAGGACTAATGAAAAACTGTTTTTT | TRBV6-2/TRBV6-3 | NA | TRBJ1-4 | NA
CASSFQGEADTQYF | TGTGCCAGCAGCTTCCAGGGGGAGGCAGATACGCAGTATTTT | TRBV7-2 | many | TRBJ2-3 | NA
CASSLGPLDSWMGPNTEAFF | TGTGCCAGCAGCCTAGGCCCCCTTGACAGCTGGATGGGGCCGAACACTGAAGCTTTCTTT | TRBV12-3/TRBV12-4 | many | TRBJ1-1 | NA
CASSLFGTGGDTIYF | TGTGCCAGCAGCTTGTTTGGGACAGGGGGCGACACCATATATTTT | TRBV5-8 | NA | TRBJ1-3 | TRBD1
CATSDLSSGTGTQYF | TGTGCCACCAGTGATTTGAGTTCGGGCACCGGTACGCAGTATTTT | TRBV24-1 | NA | TRBJ2-3 | NA
CSAALRYPLTDTQYF | TGCAGTGCTGCTCTCCGATACCCTCTCACAGATACGCAGTATTTT | TRBV20-1 | few | TRBJ2-3 | NA
CASSLPKSPLHF | TGTGCCAGCAGTCTCCCGAAATCACCCCTCCACTTT | TRBV28 | few | TRBJ1-6 | NA
CASSTRGGVGSIYSNQPQHF | TGTGCCAGCAGCACGAGGGGCGGGGTCGGATCTATATATAGCAATCAGCCCCAGCATTTT | TRBV11-2 | NA | TRBJ1-5 | NA
CASSYSRRPPLHF | TGTGCCAGCAGTTACTCGAGGAGGCCACCCCTCCACTTT | TRBV6-5 | few | TRBJ1-6 | NA
CASSPTARGENDGYTF | TGCGCCAGCAGCCCTACCGCGAGGGGGGAGAACGATGGCTACACCTTC | TRBV5-1 | NA | TRBJ1-2 | NA
CSASRGSSYNSPLHF | TGCAGTGCTAGTCGGGGGAGCTCCTATAATTCACCCCTCCACTTT | TRBV20-1 | many | TRBJ1-6 | NA
CASSLEGYGYGYTF | TGTGCCAGCAGCTTAGAGGGGTACGGCTATGGCTACACCTTC | TRBV13 | few | TRBJ1-2 | NA
CASSLGRTGSLYGYTF | TGCGCCAGCAGCTTGGGACGAACCGGGTCGCTCTATGGCTACACCTTC | TRBV5-1 | NA | TRBJ1-2 | NA
CASSLVGPTGELFF | TGTGCCAGCAGCTTAGTGGGCCCGACCGGGGAGCTGTTTTTT | TRBV7-2 | NA | TRBJ2-2 | NA
CASSLEDSGAFF | TGTGCCAGCAGCTTAGAAGACAGTGGAGCTTTCTTT | TRBV7-9 | few | TRBJ1-1 | NA
CSAPEQGRNSPLHF | TGCAGTGCTCCCGAACAGGGAAGGAATTCACCCCTCCACTTT | TRBV20-1 | many | TRBJ1-6 | NA
CSAHPGPYEQYF | TGCAGTGCACACCCCGGGCCTTACGAGCAGTACTTC | TRBV20-1 | NA | TRBJ2-7 | NA
CASSLEPGTRSNEQFF | TGTGCCAGCAGCTTGGAACCCGGGACTAGGTCCAATGAGCAGTTCTTC | TRBV5-6 | NA | TRBJ2-1 | TRBD2
CASSASTGVFISYEQYF | TGTGCCAGCAGTGCCTCAACAGGGGTCTTCATCTCCTACGAGCAGTACTTC | TRBV6-1 | NA | TRBJ2-7 | TRBD1
CASSLVPAYEQYF | TGTGCCAGCAGCTTAGTGCCCGCCTACGAGCAGTACTTC | TRBV7-2 | few | TRBJ2-7 | NA
CASSYGVSGASGETQYF | TGTGCCAGCAGTTACGGGGTTAGCGGGGCCTCCGGTGAGACCCAGTACTTC | TRBV6-5 | NA | TRBJ2-5 | TRBD2
CSARGLQQGRNTEAFF | TGCAGTGCTAGAGGGCTCCAACAGGGCCGCAACACTGAAGCTTTCTTT | TRBV20-1 | many | TRBJ1-1 | NA
CASSQEEVVVDTQYF | TGTGCCAGCAGCCAAGAGGAGGTGGTCGTAGATACGCAGTATTTT | TRBV3-1 | few | TRBJ2-3 | NA
CASSLYVGQTQYF | TGTGCCAGCAGCTTGTATGTGGGGCAGACCCAGTACTTC | TRBV5-8 | NA | TRBJ2-5 | NA
CASSPVEGEAFF | TGTGCCAGCTCACCTGTAGAGGGGGAAGCTTTCTTT | TRBV18 | NA | TRBJ1-1 | NA
CASSQERAGGAVEQYF | TGTGCCAGCAGCCAAGAGCGCGCAGGGGGCGCGGTCGAGCAGTACTTC | TRBV3-1 | NA | TRBJ2-7 | TRBD1
CASSSTDMRSTDTQYF | TGTGCCAGCAGCTCGACAGATATGAGAAGCACAGATACGCAGTATTTT | TRBV7-9 | few | TRBJ2-3 | NA
CASSPPEYNSPLHF | TGCGCCAGCAGCCCGCCGGAATATAATTCACCCCTCCACTTT | TRBV5-1 | NA | TRBJ1-6 | NA
CASSYGTGPYEQYF | TGCGCCAGCAGCTATGGGACAGGGCCCTACGAGCAGTACTTC | TRBV5-1 | NA | TRBJ2-7 | TRBD1
CASRGNRAQFF | TGTGCCAGCCGGGGGAACAGGGCTCAGTTCTTC | TRBV12-3/TRBV12-4 | few | TRBJ2-1 | NA
CASSLLGGNNEQFF | TGTGCCAGCAGCTTATTGGGGGGAAACAATGAGCAGTTCTTC | TRBV11-2 | NA | TRBJ2-1 | NA
CASSLMASGAGGSNEQFF | TGCGCCAGCAGCTTAATGGCTAGCGGGGCCGGCGGGAGCAATGAGCAGTTCTTC | TRBV5-1 | NA | TRBJ2-1 | TRBD2
CASSSLMGSPYEQYF | TGTGCCAGCAGCTCCCTTATGGGATCCCCCTACGAGCAGTACTTC | TRBV5-4 | few | TRBJ2-7 | NA
CAIIGRGVTEAFF | TGTGCCATCATTGGACGGGGGGTCACTGAAGCTTTCTTT | TRBV10-3 | few | TRBJ1-1 | NA
CASSHRFGELFF | TGTGCCAGCAGCCATCGGTTCGGGGAGCTGTTTTTT | TRBV5-4 | NA | TRBJ2-2 | NA
CASTGLAEQETQYF | TGTGCCAGCACCGGACTAGCGGAACAAGAGACCCAGTACTTC | TRBV5-8 | few | TRBJ2-5 | TRBD2
CASSFPRGTGYGYTF | TGTGCCAGCAGTTTCCCGCGCGGGACAGGGTATGGCTACACCTTC | TRBV12-3/TRBV12-4 | NA | TRBJ1-2 | TRBD1
CASSRTGANTEAFF | TGTGCCAGCAGTCGGACAGGGGCGAACACTGAAGCTTTCTTT | TRBV28 | NA | TRBJ1-1 | TRBD1